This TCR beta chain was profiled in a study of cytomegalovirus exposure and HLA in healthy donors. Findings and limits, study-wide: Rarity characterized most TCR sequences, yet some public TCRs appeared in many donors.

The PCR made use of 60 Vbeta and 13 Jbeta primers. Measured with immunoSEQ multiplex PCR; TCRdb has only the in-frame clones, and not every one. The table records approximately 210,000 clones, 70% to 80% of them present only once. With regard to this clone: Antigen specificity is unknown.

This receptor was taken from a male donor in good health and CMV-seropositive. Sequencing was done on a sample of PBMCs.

CDR3 nucleotide sequence: TGCAGCGGGGACACCCACTATGGCTACACCTTC. Translated, it gives CSGDTHYGYTF. The rearrangement links TRBV29-1 to TRBJ1-2, with a possible D match to TRBD1 (6 bases). CDR3 length equals 11 residues. V was pared by 7 bases and J by 3 bases, with 9 bases between. Germline V gives CDR1 SQVTM, CDR2 ANQGSEA.